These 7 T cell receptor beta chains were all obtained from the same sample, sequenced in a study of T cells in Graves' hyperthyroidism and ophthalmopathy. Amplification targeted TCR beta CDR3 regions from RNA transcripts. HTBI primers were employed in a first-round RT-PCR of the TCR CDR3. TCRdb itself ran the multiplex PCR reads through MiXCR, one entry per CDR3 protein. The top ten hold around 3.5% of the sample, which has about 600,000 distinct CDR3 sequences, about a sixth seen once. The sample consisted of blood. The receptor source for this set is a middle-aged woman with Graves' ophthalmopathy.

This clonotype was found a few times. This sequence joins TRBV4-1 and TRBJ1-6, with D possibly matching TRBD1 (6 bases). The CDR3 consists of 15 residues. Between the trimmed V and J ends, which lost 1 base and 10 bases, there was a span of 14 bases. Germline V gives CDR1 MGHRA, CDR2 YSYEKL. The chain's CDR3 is CASSQVRQAGSPLHF. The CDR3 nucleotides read TGCGCCAGCAGCCAAGTCCGACAGGCAGGATCACCCCTCCACTTT.

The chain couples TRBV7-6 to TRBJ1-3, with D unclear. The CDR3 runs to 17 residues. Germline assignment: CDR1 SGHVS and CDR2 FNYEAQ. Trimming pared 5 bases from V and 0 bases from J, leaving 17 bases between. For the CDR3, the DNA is TGTGCCAGCAGCCCTAAAGCCGATTCTTTCTCTGGAAACACCATATATTTT. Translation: CASSPKADSFSGNTIYF.

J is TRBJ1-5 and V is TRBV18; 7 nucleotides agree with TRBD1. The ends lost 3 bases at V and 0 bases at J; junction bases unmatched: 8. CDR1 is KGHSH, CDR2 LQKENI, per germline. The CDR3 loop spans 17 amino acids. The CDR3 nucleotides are TGTGCCAGCTCACCCCGGGACAGCCAAAATAGCAATCAGCCCCAGCATTTT. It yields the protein CASSPRDSQNSNQPQHF.

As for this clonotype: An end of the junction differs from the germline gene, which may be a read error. Written as DNA, the CDR3 is TGTACCAGCAGCTTAGCCGGACAGGGCGGTGAAAAACTGTTTTTT. Its translation is CTSSLAGQGGEKLFF. The chain recombines TRBV7-9 with TRBJ1-4; the match to TRBD1 covers 8 bases. Germline CDR1 is SEHNR and CDR2 is FQNEAQ (reference sequence). The CDR3 sequence is 15 residues long.

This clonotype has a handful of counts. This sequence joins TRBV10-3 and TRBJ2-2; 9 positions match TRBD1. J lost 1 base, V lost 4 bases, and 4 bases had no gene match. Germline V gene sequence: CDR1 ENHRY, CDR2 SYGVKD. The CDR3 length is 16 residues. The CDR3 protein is CAISGQGGVNTGELFF. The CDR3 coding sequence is TGTGCCATCAGTGGACAGGGGGGGGTGAACACCGGGGAGCTGTTTTTT.

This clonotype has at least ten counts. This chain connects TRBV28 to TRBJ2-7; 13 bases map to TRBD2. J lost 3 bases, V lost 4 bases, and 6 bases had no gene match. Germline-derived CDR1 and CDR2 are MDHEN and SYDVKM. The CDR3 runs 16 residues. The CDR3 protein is CASSWGTSGMVYEQYF. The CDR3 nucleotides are TGTGCCAGCAGTTGGGGGACTAGCGGGATGGTCTACGAGCAGTACTTC.

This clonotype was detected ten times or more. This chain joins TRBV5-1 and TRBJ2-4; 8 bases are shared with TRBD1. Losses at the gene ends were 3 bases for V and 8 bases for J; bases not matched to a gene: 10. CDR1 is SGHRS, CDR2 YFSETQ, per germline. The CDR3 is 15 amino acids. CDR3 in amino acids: CASSYTDRGWDIQYF. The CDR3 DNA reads TGCGCCAGCAGCTATACCGACAGGGGATGGGACATTCAGTACTTC. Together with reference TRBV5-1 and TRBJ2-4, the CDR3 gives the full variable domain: KAGVTQTPRYLIKTRGQQVTLSCSPISGHRSVSWYQQTPGQGLQFLFEYFSETQRNKGNFPGRFSGRQFSNSRSEMNVSTLELGDSALYLCASSYTDRGWDIQYFGAGTRLSVL.